Following are 28 T cell receptor beta chains from one sample sequenced in a study of blood T cell repertoires in COVID-19. Produced via immunoSEQ multiplex PCR; TCRdb's table is partial and in-frame only. The sample has around 50,000 clones, 88% seen once; the top ten hold just over 9.5%. Sequenced: peripheral blood. The receptor set was obtained from a man aged 50-59 years with active COVID-19.

The chain has TRBV7-6 and TRBJ2-3, with TRBD2 matching over 12 bases. The CDR3 loop spans 18 amino acids. Germline V gene sequence: CDR1 SGHVS, CDR2 FNYEAQ. The trim removed 1 base at V and 1 base at J, leaving 6 bases unmatched. The CDR3 sequence is CASSLGPTSGGRTDTQYF. The CDR3 region has the DNA TGTGCCAGCAGCTTAGGCCCGACTAGCGGGGGTCGCACAGATACGCAGTATTTT.

CDR3 protein: CASSWAGLGGSDTQYF. CDR3 DNA sequence: TGCGCCAGCAGCTGGGCGGGTCTCGGAGGATCAGATACGCAGTATTTT. The genes are TRBV5-1 and TRBJ2-3; TRBD2 might be the D (5 bases). V lost 3 bases to trimming and J lost 4 bases, with 18 bases between them. This CDR3 has 16 amino acids. Germline V CDR1 and CDR2: SGHRS, YFSETQ.

This chain connects TRBV5-1 to TRBJ2-7; the match to TRBD1 covers 8 bases. V gave up 2 bases and J gave up 2 bases; unmatched junction bases: 9. Looked up from germline, CDR1 is SGHRS and CDR2 is YFSETQ. This CDR3 has 16 residues. CDR3 loop: CASSFVGQGLTYEQYF. CDR3 coding DNA: TGCGCCAGCAGCTTCGTTGGACAGGGCCTAACCTACGAGCAGTACTTC.

The chain combines TRBV28 with TRBJ2-7; 13 bases line up with TRBD2. The V and J ends lost 5 bases and 4 bases, in that order; junction bases with no gene match: 5. The CDR3 sequence is 15 residues long. Germline lookup yields CDR1 MDHEN and CDR2 SYDVKM. The CDR3 loop is CASSLGTSGIYEQYF. The CDR3 DNA reads as TGTGCCAGCAGTCTAGGGACTAGCGGGATTTACGAGCAGTACTTC.

The chain couples TRBV7-2 to TRBJ1-1; D is perhaps TRBD1 (5 bases). V dropped 4 bases and J dropped 0 bases, with 6 bases sitting between them. Germline CDR1 and CDR2: SGHTA and FQGNSA. The CDR3 loop spans 13 amino acids. CDR3 coding DNA: TGTGCCAGCAGCTCGGACATGAACACTGAAGCTTTCTTT. Translation gives CASSSDMNTEAFF.

The chain links TRBV10-3 to TRBJ2-7; 9 positions match TRBD2. Unmatched junction bases numbered 5, after V lost 6 bases and J lost 2 bases. The CDR3 has 14 amino acids. Per germline, CDR1 ENHRY and CDR2 SYGVKD. The CDR3 spells CAIRNSGGTYEQYF. In DNA form, the CDR3 reads TGTGCCATCAGGAATAGCGGGGGAACCTACGAGCAGTACTTC.

This clone was counted between two and nine times. V usage is TRBV4-1 and J usage is TRBJ2-3, with D perhaps matching TRBD1 (6 bases). Germline loops: CDR1 MGHRA, CDR2 YSYEKL. Trimming shortened V by 4 bases and J by 1 base, and 18 bases separated the two germline ends. The CDR3 spans 17 residues. The CDR3 is CASSPGPHRAGTDTQYF. CDR3 bases: TGCGCCAGCAGCCCTGGCCCGCACAGGGCCGGCACAGATACGCAGTATTTT.

The genes are TRBV19 and TRBJ2-5; D is undetermined. Germline CDR1 reads LNHDA; CDR2 reads SQIVND (reference sequence). Trimming left V 1 base short and J 2 bases short, with 8 bases between. The CDR3 covers 14 residues. The CDR3 DNA is TGTGCCAGTAGTATAGGGGCAGGTCAAGAGACCCAGTACTTC. Its translation is CASSIGAGQETQYF.

This chain links TRBV3-1 (or the pseudogene TRBV3-2) with TRBJ2-3, with 11 bases aligning to TRBD2. CDR3 size: 16 residues. J was trimmed by 1 base and V by 6 bases; bases with no gene match: 6. CDR1 LGHDT and CDR2 YNNKEL come from the germline V gene (reference sequence). The CDR3 reads CASSQLAGVGTDTQYF. The CDR3 nucleotides read TGTGCCAGCAGTCAACTAGCGGGAGTGGGCACAGATACGCAGTATTTT.

The chain employs TRBV5-4 and TRBJ2-5; 9 positions match TRBD1. Unmatched junction bases numbered 6, after V lost 9 bases and J lost 3 bases. Germline-derived CDR1 and CDR2 are SGHNT and YYREEE (reference sequence). There are 13 residues in the CDR3. Here the CDR3 reads CATHRQGEETQYF. CDR3 nucleotides: TGTGCCACCCATCGACAGGGGGAAGAGACCCAGTACTTC.

CDR3 amino acids: CASSPPGSYEQYF. DNA of the CDR3: TGTGCCAGCAGTCCCCCGGGCTCCTACGAGCAGTACTTC. J is TRBJ2-7 and V is TRBV6-5; D unresolved. Germline CDR1 reads MNHEY; CDR2 reads SVGAGI. The CDR3 extends over 13 amino acids. The V and J ends lost 5 bases and 0 bases respectively, with 8 bases between them.

This clone was counted only a few times. V gene TRBV7-9 combines with J gene TRBJ2-7, with D possibly being TRBD2 (6 bases). Germline assignment: CDR1 SEHNR and CDR2 FQNEAQ (reference sequence). The CDR3 loop spans 14 amino acids. Trimming took off 5 bases at V and 9 bases at J, with 20 bases between the two ends. The CDR3 DNA reads as TGTGCCAGCAGCCGCGGGGATCGACGCTCTCGGCAGTACTTC. As protein: CASSRGDRRSRQYF.

This chain connects TRBV6-4 to TRBJ2-1, with TRBD2 matching 14 bases. J was trimmed by 6 bases and V by 2 bases; bases with no gene match: 0. The CDR3 totals 15 residues. Germline V CDR1 and CDR2: MRHNA, SNTAGT. The CDR3 here is CASSDGTSGGNEQFF. CDR3 DNA: TGTGCCAGCAGTGACGGGACTAGCGGGGGCAATGAGCAGTTCTTC.

This clone was observed a handful of times. The J gene is TRBJ2-2, the V gene TRBV5-1; 10 bases map to TRBD2. The CDR3 is made up of 18 amino acids. Germline CDR1 is SGHRS and CDR2 is YFSETQ. Trimming at V came to 1 base and at J to 1 base, leaving 7 bases not matched to a gene. In nucleotides, the CDR3 is TGCGCCAGCAGCTTGTCCCTAGCGGGGGCCCAGAACACCGGGGAGCTGTTTTTT. Translating gives CASSLSLAGAQNTGELFF.

The chain has TRBV7-2 and TRBJ2-5; TRBD2 agrees at 7 bases. CDR3 length: 14 residues. Germline CDR1 SGHTA, CDR2 FQGNSA. With V trimmed by 3 bases and J by 4 bases, 5 bases remained unmatched. In nucleotides, the CDR3 is TGTGCCAGCAGCTTCGGCGGGAGAGGAGAGACCCAGTACTTC. This sequence encodes CASSFGGRGETQYF.

The rearrangement links TRBV7-2 to TRBJ1-5; no firm D call. Germline CDR1 is SGHTA and CDR2 is FQGNSA. The CDR3 covers 15 residues. V gave up 5 bases and J gave up 5 bases, with 16 bases separating them. The DNA of the CDR3 is TGTGCCAGCAGCGTTAATTCAGAATCCCATCAGCCCCAGCATTTT. Its protein is CASSVNSESHQPQHF.

Concerning this clone itself: Other DNA sequences in this specimen translate into the identical CDR3. J is TRBJ1-2 and V is TRBV5-1; perhaps TRBD1 as D (5 bases). The V and J ends lost 0 bases and 0 bases respectively, with 6 bases between them. CDR1 and CDR2 from the germline V gene are SGHRS and YFSETQ. The CDR3 extends over 14 amino acids. This CDR3 is CASSLDRTNYGYTF. CDR3 coding DNA: TGCGCCAGCAGCTTGGACAGGACTAACTATGGCTACACCTTC.

V usage is TRBV19 and J usage is TRBJ1-2; perhaps TRBD1 as D (5 bases). This CDR3 has 13 amino acids. The germline gives CDR1 LNHDA, CDR2 SQIVND (reference sequence). V lost 3 bases and J 5 bases, leaving 10 bases between the germline ends. The CDR3 sequence: CASSIDRRYGYTF. The CDR3 nucleotides are TGTGCCAGTAGTATTGACAGAAGGTATGGCTACACCTTC.

The count of this clone is one. The chain links TRBV2 to TRBJ2-7; D unclear. Germline V CDR1 and CDR2: SNHLY, FYNNEI. This CDR3 has 10 residues. Trimming pared 6 bases from V and 6 bases from J, leaving 6 bases between. CDR3 region: CASSRLEQYF. As DNA, the CDR3 is TGTGCCAGCAGCCGTCTCGAGCAGTACTTC.

This rearrangement joins TRBV30 to TRBJ1-5; 10 nucleotides match TRBD1. The CDR3 is 15 amino acids. J lost 6 bases, V lost 4 bases, and 9 bases had no gene match. CDR1 is GTSNPN and CDR2 is SVGIG in the germline V gene (reference sequence). The CDR3 spells CAWTPDRGFSQPQHF. CDR3 nucleotide sequence: TGTGCCTGGACCCCGGACAGGGGGTTCAGTCAGCCCCAGCATTTT.

V and J are TRBV25-1 and TRBJ2-5; 7 nucleotides line up with TRBD1. The ends lost 6 bases at V and 4 bases at J; junction bases unmatched: 5. Germline V gene sequence: CDR1 MGHDK, CDR2 SYGVNS. The CDR3 contains 13 residues. The CDR3 loop reads CASRETGAETQYF. In DNA, the CDR3 is TGTGCCAGCAGGGAAACAGGGGCAGAGACCCAGTACTTC.

The V call is TRBV7-8, the J call TRBJ2-7; TRBD1 agrees at 8 bases. The CDR3 is made up of 14 amino acids. Germline V gene sequence: CDR1 SGHVS, CDR2 FQNEAQ. With V trimmed by 5 bases and J by 7 bases, 10 bases remained unmatched. The CDR3 region is CASSQSDRAGEQYF. DNA for the CDR3: TGTGCCAGCAGCCAGTCGGACAGGGCTGGTGAGCAGTACTTC. Drawing the rest from reference TRBV7-8 and TRBJ2-7, the complete variable domain is GAGVSQSPRYKVAKRGQDVALRCDPISGHVSLFWYQQALGQGPEFLTYFQNEAQLDKSGLPSDRFFAERPEGSVSTLKIQRTQQEDSAVYLCASSQSDRAGEQYFGPGTRLTVT.

This chain links TRBV28 with TRBJ2-7, with 7 bases that match TRBD1. Looked up from germline, CDR1 is MDHEN and CDR2 is SYDVKM. This CDR3 region has 15 residues. Trimming at V came to 2 bases and at J to 6 bases, leaving 10 bases not matched to a gene. As DNA, the CDR3 is TGTGCCAGCAGTTTACCCCCCGCGACAGGGTTCGAGCAGTACTTC. This encodes CASSLPPATGFEQYF.

The chain has TRBV6-2 or TRBV6-3 and TRBJ2-7; 7 nucleotides align to TRBD1. Germline assignment: CDR1 MNHEY and CDR2 SVGEGT. With V trimmed by 5 bases and J by 2 bases, 12 bases remained unmatched. The CDR3 is made up of 16 amino acids. CDR3 nucleotide sequence: TGTGCCAGCAGTGGGCGTTGGGACAGTTTTACCTACGAGCAGTACTTC. This gives the protein CASSGRWDSFTYEQYF.

This clone was observed a single time. The V and J genes are TRBV7-7 and TRBJ2-1; 12 bases are a match to TRBD2. From germline, CDR1 is SSHAT and CDR2 FNYEAQ (reference sequence). The CDR3 sequence is 17 residues long. The J segment lost 9 bases and the V segment lost 5 bases, leaving 14 bases of the junction unmatched. CDR3 residues: CASSPNRDLAGGLEQFF. The CDR3 nucleotides read TGTGCCAGCAGCCCCAATAGGGACCTAGCGGGAGGGCTTGAGCAGTTCTTC.

V gene TRBV18 combines with J gene TRBJ1-1, with D tentatively TRBD1 (5 bases). From germline, CDR1 is KGHSH and CDR2 LQKENI. There are 15 residues in the CDR3. Trimming pared 5 bases from V and 0 bases from J, leaving 13 bases between. The CDR3 spells CASSTKETVNTEAFF. CDR3 in DNA: TGTGCCAGCTCAACCAAGGAGACAGTGAACACTGAAGCTTTCTTT.

The chain uses TRBV4-3 and TRBJ2-2; 9 nucleotides match TRBD1. CDR1 is LGHNA, CDR2 YSLEER, per germline. CDR3 size: 14 residues. The trim removed 6 bases at V and 7 bases at J, leaving 6 bases unmatched. The DNA for the CDR3 is TGCGCCAGCAGTCGGGACAGGGCGGGCGGGGAGCTGTTTTTT. Translating gives CASSRDRAGGELFF.

The chain combines TRBV4-1 with TRBJ2-3, with 8 nucleotides matching TRBD2. Unmatched junction bases numbered 1, after V lost 2 bases and J lost 3 bases. This CDR3 has 14 residues. Looked up from germline, CDR1 is MGHRA and CDR2 is YSYEKL. In DNA, the CDR3 is TGCGCCAGCAGCCAACCGGGGGGGACAGATACGCAGTATTTT. This translates into CASSQPGGTDTQYF.